This passage covers 27 T cell receptor beta chains from one sample sequenced in a study of identical twins. MiXCR was run by TCRdb on the 5' RACE reads, yielding one entry per CDR3 protein. The sample records around 230,000 distinct CDR3 sequences, less than 10% being singletons. Sequences were obtained from memory (CD45RO+) T cells sorted from blood. These receptors came from a woman in her late teens or twenties in good health.

The chain carries TRBV27 and TRBJ2-3; D perhaps matches TRBD2 (5 bases). The CDR3 length is 14 residues. The germline V gene encodes CDR1 MNHEY and CDR2 SMNVEV (reference sequence). V lost 4 bases, J lost 6 bases, and 14 bases lay in between. CDR3 sequence reads: CASSSRAPRDTQYF. The CDR3 DNA reads as TGTGCCAGCAGTTCGAGGGCCCCTCGGGATACGCAGTATTTT.

Many counts were recorded for this clonotype. The V gene is TRBV12-3 or TRBV12-4, the J gene TRBJ1-2; possible D gene TRBD1, 5 bases. V was clipped by 4 bases and J by 4 bases, with 13 bases between them. This CDR3 has 14 residues. For the CDR3, the DNA is TGTGCCAGCAGTTGGGCCCGGGGGGGCTATGGCTACACCTTC. As protein: CASSWARGGYGYTF.

The chain carries TRBV4-3 and TRBJ2-5, with D maybe TRBD2 (6 bases). From germline, CDR1 is LGHNA and CDR2 YSLEER. The CDR3 totals 16 residues. V shed 0 bases and J shed 5 bases, with 16 bases lying between them. CDR3 DNA sequence: TGCGCCAGCAGCCAAGAATACGCGGGGTCGGGGGAGACCCAGTACTTC. Its translation is CASSQEYAGSGETQYF.

As to this clonotype: A read error may produce the germline difference seen at one junction end. This chain joins TRBV2 and TRBJ1-3; D is uncertain. The germline V gene has CDR1 SNHLY and CDR2 FYNNEI. The length of the CDR3 is 16 residues. CDR3 sequence (DNA): TGTGCCAGCACCCGTTTAGGTATTCGCACTGGATACACCATATATTTT. Amino acids: CASTRLGIRTGYTIYF.

This clonotype was detected ten times or more. The chain uses TRBV20-1 and TRBJ1-1; weak D call: TRBD1 (6 bases). The CDR3 has 14 amino acids. Trimming removed 1 base from V and 1 base from J, with 10 bases in between. CDR1 DFQATT and CDR2 SNEGSKA come from the germline V gene (reference sequence). CDR3 DNA sequence: TGCAGTGCTAGAGTAGGGGGAGGGAACACTGAAGCTTTCTTT. Amino acid sequence: CSARVGGGNTEAFF.

The sample holds a few counts of this clonotype. V gene TRBV7-3 combines with J gene TRBJ2-2, with 9 bases aligning to TRBD1. Germline CDR1 SGHTA, CDR2 FQGTGA. This CDR3 is 16 amino acids long. J lost 3 bases, V lost 5 bases, and 7 bases had no gene match. This chain's CDR3 is CASSPGTGRYTGELFF. For the CDR3, the DNA is TGTGCCAGCAGCCCCGGGACAGGGAGGTACACCGGGGAGCTGTTTTTT. Variable domain in full (rest from reference TRBV7-3 and TRBJ2-2): GAGVSQTPSNKVTEKGKYVELRCDPISGHTALYWYRQSLGQGPEFLIYFQGTGAADDSGLPNDRFFAVRPEGSVSTLKIQRTERGDSAVYLCASSPGTGRYTGELFFGEGSRLTVL.

The chain combines TRBV12-3 or TRBV12-4 with TRBJ2-5; a weak D match, TRBD1 (5 bases). The CDR3 is made up of 13 amino acids. With 2 bases removed from V and 2 bases from J, the gap between germline ends came to 6 bases. The CDR3 here is CASSLKGQETQYF. CDR3 DNA: TGTGCCAGCAGTTTAAAGGGGCAAGAGACCCAGTACTTC.

The rearrangement links TRBV20-1 to TRBJ1-1; D unclear. This CDR3 region has 12 residues. V was trimmed by 3 bases and J by 7 bases, leaving 12 bases between them. Germline V gene lookup returns CDR1 DFQATT and CDR2 SNEGSKA (reference sequence). The chain's CDR3 is CSASKVRVEAFF. The CDR3 bases are TGCAGTGCTAGTAAGGTGCGGGTTGAAGCTTTCTTT.

The rearrangement links TRBV12-5 to TRBJ2-1; 8 bases are a match to TRBD2. Trimming cost V 5 bases and J 7 bases; bases outside gene matches: 10. Germline V lookup: CDR1 LGHNT, CDR2 FRNRAP. CDR3 size: 15 residues. The CDR3 loop is CASGRLGTGGNEQFF. As DNA, the CDR3 is TGTGCTAGTGGTCGGCTGGGGACGGGAGGGAATGAGCAGTTCTTC.

The chain uses TRBV7-2 and TRBJ2-1; perhaps D is TRBD1 or TRBD2 (6 bases each). V gave up 5 bases and J gave up 12 bases, with 23 bases separating them. The germline V gene encodes CDR1 SGHTA and CDR2 FQGNSA. The CDR3 consists of 15 residues. This CDR3 is CASSTRLVGAYAQFF. The CDR3 coding sequence is TGTGCCAGCAGCACCAGACTAGTGGGGGCTTATGCGCAGTTCTTC.

This clonotype was seen a handful of times. The V and J genes are TRBV5-6 and TRBJ1-2, with a tentative D call TRBD1 (6 bases). The germline V gene has CDR1 SGHDT and CDR2 YYEEEE. There are 15 residues in the CDR3. Trimming took off 4 bases at V and 5 bases at J, with 18 bases between the two ends. DNA for the CDR3: TGTGCCAGCAGCCGATTACGGCCAGGGGAGTATGGCTACACCTTC. Amino acid sequence: CASSRLRPGEYGYTF.

The chain is built from TRBV11-2 and TRBJ1-4; possibly TRBD1 for D (6 bases). The V end lost 5 bases, the J end lost 12 bases, and 10 bases lay between the germline ends. The germline V gene encodes CDR1 SGHAT and CDR2 FQNNGV. The CDR3 spans 11 residues. CDR3 protein: CASSPRGELFF. CDR3 DNA sequence: TGTGCCAGCAGCCCCAGGGGAGAACTGTTTTTT.

This chain connects TRBV2 to TRBJ1-5; 8 nucleotides align to TRBD1. V was pared by 4 bases and J by 3 bases, with 2 bases of the junction left unmatched. CDR3 size: 14 residues. Germline CDR1 and CDR2: SNHLY and FYNNEI. Here the CDR3 DNA reads TGTGCCAGCAGTGGGGGACAGGCCAATCAGCCCCAGCATTTT. It encodes CASSGGQANQPQHF.

The rearrangement joins TRBV9 to TRBJ2-5; TRBD1 matches 11 bases. The CDR3 totals 15 residues. V lost 2 bases and J lost 5; bases outside the gene matches: 5. CDR1 and CDR2 (germline): SGDLS, YYNGEE. Here the CDR3 reads CASSVRDRGFETQYF. As DNA, the CDR3 is TGTGCCAGCAGCGTTCGGGACAGGGGGTTCGAGACCCAGTACTTC.

At least ten counts were recorded for this clonotype. This chain links TRBV12-3 or TRBV12-4 with TRBJ1-4; possible D gene TRBD1, 5 bases. Trimming stripped 6 bases from V and 0 bases from J, with 11 bases between. This CDR3 is 15 amino acids long. CDR3 nucleotides: TGTGCCAGCAGGGCGGGGGTCACAACTAATGAAAAACTGTTTTTT. Encoded protein: CASRAGVTTNEKLFF.

The genes are TRBV9 and TRBJ1-1; 7 bases map to TRBD1. The germline V gene has CDR1 SGDLS and CDR2 YYNGEE. The CDR3 has 15 residues. V was clipped by 0 bases and J by 7 bases; unmatched bases: 9. This CDR3 reads CASSVVVGDRDEAFF. Here the CDR3 DNA reads TGTGCCAGCAGCGTAGTAGTCGGGGACAGAGATGAAGCTTTCTTT.

This clonotype has just a few counts. CDR3 sequence: CSAGGTANEQFF. The CDR3 coding sequence is TGCAGTGCTGGGGGGACGGCCAATGAGCAGTTCTTC. J is TRBJ2-1 and V is TRBV20-1, with a weak D call TRBD2 (6 bases). This CDR3 has 12 residues. Germline CDR1 DFQATT, CDR2 SNEGSKA (reference sequence). V was trimmed by 5 bases and J by 6 bases, leaving 11 bases between them.

This clonotype was seen a single time. The V call is TRBV25-1, the J call TRBJ2-1; 7 nucleotides match TRBD2. CDR3 length: 13 residues. V dropped 7 bases and J dropped 4; count of bases not matched to a gene: 4. Germline V gene lookup returns CDR1 MGHDK and CDR2 SYGVNS. As DNA, the CDR3 is TGTGCCAGCAATGGGGACTATTACAATGAGCAGTTCTTC. It is translated as CASNGDYYNEQFF.

This clonotype was counted a few times. The chain uses TRBV12-3 or TRBV12-4 and TRBJ1-4; TRBD1 is a possible D gene (5 bases). Between the trimmed V and J ends, which lost 6 bases and 8 bases, there was a span of 13 bases. The CDR3 loop spans 13 amino acids. For the CDR3, the DNA is TGTGCCAGCAGCCCACGGACAAGCGAAAAACTGTTTTTT. Translating gives CASSPRTSEKLFF.

Ten or more counts support this clonotype. The chain couples TRBV12-3 or TRBV12-4 to TRBJ2-1; 9 positions match TRBD2. J lost 1 base, V lost 7 bases, and 8 bases had no gene match. The CDR3 length is 16 residues. In DNA form, the CDR3 reads TGTGCCAGCACTCTGTGGCGGGGGGGATCCTACAATGAGCAGTTCTTC. It specifies CASTLWRGGSYNEQFF.

The V and J genes are TRBV6-5 and TRBJ1-1; possibly TRBD1 for D (6 bases). CDR1 MNHEY and CDR2 SVGAGI come from the germline V gene. Trimming left V 2 bases short and J 1 base short, with 8 bases between. There are 14 residues in the CDR3. The CDR3: CASSYGQSNTEAFF. CDR3 DNA: TGTGCCAGCAGTTACGGACAGTCGAACACTGAAGCTTTCTTT.

This clonotype was counted many times. This rearrangement joins TRBV5-1 to TRBJ2-2; 7 bases are shared with TRBD1. The CDR3 totals 14 residues. V trimming: 8 bases; J trimming: 6 bases; junction bases outside the gene matches: 10. Per the germline V gene, CDR1 is SGHRS and CDR2 is YFSETQ. The CDR3 DNA sequence: TGCGCCAGTTCCCAGGACAGGTTCCCCGGGGAGCTGTTTTTT. Protein sequence: CASSQDRFPGELFF.

In its sample, this clonotype was seen a few times. The gene calls are TRBV7-2 and TRBJ1-2; 10 positions agree with TRBD1. This CDR3 comprises 14 residues. CDR1 is SGHTA, CDR2 FQGNSA, per germline. Trimming at V came to 7 bases and at J to 5 bases, leaving 7 bases not matched to a gene. CDR3 residues: CASILGQGVYGYTF. The CDR3 DNA reads TGTGCCAGCATCCTTGGACAGGGGGTTTATGGCTACACCTTC. Supplemented by reference TRBV7-2 and TRBJ1-2, the full variable domain reads GAGVSQSPSNKVTEKGKDVELRCDPISGHTALYWYRQSLGQGLEFLIYFQGNSAPDKSGLPSDRFSAERTGGSVSTLTIQRTQQEDSAVYLCASILGQGVYGYTFGSGTRLTVV.

The sample holds a few counts of this clonotype. The CDR3 DNA is TGCAGCGTTGGCCTAGCGGGGGGAAACAATGAGCAGTTCTTC. Translated, it gives CSVGLAGGNNEQFF. V is TRBV29-1 and J is TRBJ2-1; 11 bases fit TRBD2. Germline V gives CDR1 SQVTM, CDR2 ANQGSEA. The CDR3 sequence is 14 residues long. With V trimmed by 4 bases and J by 5 bases, 4 bases remained unmatched.

The chain couples TRBV7-9 to TRBJ1-1; D perhaps matches TRBD1 (5 bases). The CDR3 is 14 amino acids. Per germline, CDR1 SEHNR and CDR2 FQNEAQ (reference sequence). V gave up 4 bases and J gave up 8 bases, with 17 bases separating them. The CDR3 reads CASSYIQGASEAFF. In nucleotides, the CDR3 is TGTGCCAGCAGCTATATACAAGGGGCATCAGAAGCTTTCTTT.

The genes are TRBV3-1 and TRBJ1-1; TRBD1 might be the D (5 bases). Trimming left V 2 bases short and J 11 bases short, with 9 bases between. Germline V gene lookup returns CDR1 LGHDT and CDR2 YNNKEL (reference sequence). The CDR3 is made up of 11 amino acids. The CDR3 protein is CASSQKGTAFF. Here the CDR3 DNA reads TGTGCCAGCAGCCAAAAGGGGACGGCTTTCTTT.

This chain links TRBV6-1 with TRBJ2-1, with no clear D. CDR3 length: 13 amino acids. Germline assignment: CDR1 MNHNS and CDR2 SASEGT. V lost 6 bases, J lost 0 bases, and 6 bases lay in between. In nucleotides, the CDR3 is TGTGCCAGCAGCCACAACTCCTACAATGAGCAGTTCTTC. Protein: CASSHNSYNEQFF.